The 28 T cell receptor beta chains below all came from one sample that was sequenced in a study of cytomegalovirus exposure and HLA in healthy donors. It was with 60 Vbeta and 13 Jbeta primers that the PCR ran. Assay used: immunoSEQ multiplex PCR; TCRdb lists only in-frame clones, some missing. The sample has 55,000 to 80,000 clones; around 79% are singletons. Sequencing input: PBMCs. The receptors here all came from a woman aged 25 to 39 in good health and CMV-seropositive.

The chain links TRBV7-2 to TRBJ2-5, with 12 bases fitting TRBD2. The V gene end was trimmed by 2 bases and the J gene end by 7 bases; junction bases not matched to a gene: 11. The CDR3 has 17 residues. The V gene's germline CDR1 is SGHTA and CDR2 FQGNSA. In nucleotides, the CDR3 is TGTGCCAGCAGCTTATTGGCGCTAGCGGGAGGGCCGGGGACCCAGTACTTC. This encodes CASSLLALAGGPGTQYF.

This sequence joins TRBV25-1 and TRBJ2-4; TRBD2 might be the D (6 bases). The CDR3 runs 14 residues. Deletions cut 3 bases from V and 7 bases from J, with 13 bases between. Germline lookup yields CDR1 MGHDK and CDR2 SYGVNS. CDR3: CASSEERRGNIQYF. The DNA of the CDR3 is TGTGCCAGCAGTGAGGAGAGACGGGGGAACATTCAGTACTTC.

This clone was observed a handful of times. The chain recombines TRBV6-5 with TRBJ1-2, with a weak D call TRBD1 (5 bases). V gave up 5 bases and J gave up 2 bases, with 12 bases separating them. From germline, CDR1 is MNHEY and CDR2 SVGAGI. The CDR3 length is 14 residues. CDR3 sequence reads: CASSINRQNYGYTF. CDR3 nucleotide sequence: TGTGCCAGCAGTATCAACCGACAGAACTATGGCTACACCTTC.

The CDR3: CASSQTPGGMAEQFF. The CDR3 DNA reads TGCGCCAGCAGCCAAACTCCCGGCGGAATGGCTGAGCAGTTCTTC. The chain employs TRBV4-3 and TRBJ2-1; no definite D call. Germline loops: CDR1 LGHNA, CDR2 YSLEER. CDR3 length: 15 residues. Trimming removed 2 bases at V and 9 bases at J, with 17 bases between.

The V gene is TRBV25-1, the J gene TRBJ1-6; perhaps TRBD1 as D (6 bases). CDR3 length: 16 amino acids. CDR1 MGHDK and CDR2 SYGVNS come from the germline V gene. Trimming shortened V by 3 bases and J by 3 bases, and 12 bases separated the two germline ends. The CDR3 DNA sequence: TGTGCCAGCAGTGATGCCAGGGGCAGCTATAATTCACCCCTCCACTTT. Its translation is CASSDARGSYNSPLHF.

V gene TRBV5-1 combines with J gene TRBJ2-5, with 9 bases lining up with TRBD1. This CDR3 is built from 14 residues. V shed 2 bases and J 4 bases; nucleotides not matched to a gene: 3. Germline values: CDR1 SGHRS, CDR2 YFSETQ. The chain's CDR3 is CASSLQGAGETQYF. CDR3 nucleotide sequence: TGCGCCAGCAGCTTACAGGGGGCCGGAGAGACCCAGTACTTC. Based on the CDR3 plus reference TRBV5-1 and TRBJ2-5, the full variable domain is KAGVTQTPRYLIKTRGQQVTLSCSPISGHRSVSWYQQTPGQGLQFLFEYFSETQRNKGNFPGRFSGRQFSNSRSEMNVSTLELGDSALYLCASSLQGAGETQYFGPGTRLLVL.

The chain recombines TRBV19 with TRBJ1-5, with 7 bases that match TRBD1. Germline V lookup: CDR1 LNHDA, CDR2 SQIVND (reference sequence). The J segment lost 4 bases and the V segment lost 4 bases, leaving 7 bases of the junction unmatched. This CDR3 has 15 residues. The chain's CDR3 is CASSTAGGPNQPQHF. CDR3 sequence (DNA): TGTGCCAGTAGTACGGCAGGGGGTCCGAATCAGCCCCAGCATTTT. The complete variable domain, with remaining parts taken from reference TRBV19 and TRBJ1-5, reads DGGITQSPKYLFRKEGQNVTLSCEQNLNHDAMYWYRQDPGQGLRLIYYSQIVNDFQKGDIAEGYSVSREKKESFPLTVTSAQKNPTAFYLCASSTAGGPNQPQHFGDGTRLSIL.

The gene calls are TRBV4-1 and TRBJ2-5, with 10 bases identical to TRBD2. The assigned J gene may be wrong: the sequence end matches TRBJ2-7 better. The CDR3 has 13 residues. Germline V lookup: CDR1 MGHRA, CDR2 YSYEKL. In DNA, the CDR3 is TGCGCCGCGAGCGAGCGGGAGGGTCACGAGCAGTACTTC. It yields the protein CAASEREGHEQYF.

The rearrangement joins TRBV5-8 to TRBJ2-1; no firm D call. Trimming left V 0 bases short and J 9 bases short, with 10 bases between. This CDR3 region has 13 residues. CDR1 SGHTS and CDR2 YDEGEE come from the germline V gene. In DNA form, the CDR3 reads TGTGCCAGCAGCTTGGCGCCGTACTCTGAGCAGTTCTTC. This gives the protein CASSLAPYSEQFF.

V and J are TRBV7-2 and TRBJ1-2, with D possibly matching TRBD1 (5 bases). In germline, CDR1 is SGHTA, CDR2 FQGNSA. CDR3 length equals 13 residues. V lost 0 bases and J 8 bases, leaving 10 bases between the germline ends. The CDR3 sequence is CASSLAGGEGYTF. Written as DNA, the CDR3 is TGTGCCAGCAGCTTAGCGGGGGGAGAGGGCTACACCTTC.

This clone was observed once. V usage is TRBV5-1 and J usage is TRBJ2-3; D uncertain. The CDR3 runs 14 residues. Germline V gives CDR1 SGHRS, CDR2 YFSETQ. Trimming took 0 bases from V and 1 from J, leaving 6 bases between them. DNA of the CDR3: TGCGCCAGCAGCTTGGCCGTTGGCACAGATACGCAGTATTTT. It codes for CASSLAVGTDTQYF. Combining the CDR3 with reference TRBV5-1 and TRBJ2-3 gives the whole variable domain KAGVTQTPRYLIKTRGQQVTLSCSPISGHRSVSWYQQTPGQGLQFLFEYFSETQRNKGNFPGRFSGRQFSNSRSEMNVSTLELGDSALYLCASSLAVGTDTQYFGPGTRLTVL.

This clone is termed medium-sized. Here the CDR3 DNA reads TGTGCCAGCAGCTTAGACCTCGGGAGCGGCGAGCAGTACTTC. This gives the protein CASSLDLGSGEQYF. This chain joins TRBV5-4 and TRBJ2-7; D possibly corresponds to TRBD2 (6 bases). There are 14 residues in the CDR3. V lost 2 bases to trimming and J lost 6 bases, with 15 bases between them. Germline CDR1 is SGHNT and CDR2 is YYREEE (reference sequence).

This sequence joins TRBV19 and TRBJ1-6; D unresolved. With 8 bases removed from V and 0 bases from J, the gap between germline ends came to 17 bases. Germline CDR1 is LNHDA and CDR2 is SQIVND (reference sequence). The CDR3 runs 17 residues. DNA of the CDR3: TGTGCCAGTCGACACCGTTTACAGAGCTCCTATAATTCACCCCTCCACTTT. It codes for CASRHRLQSSYNSPLHF.

The chain joins TRBV25-1 to TRBJ2-3; D remains ambiguous. CDR3 length: 15 amino acids. Germline values: CDR1 MGHDK, CDR2 SYGVNS. Trimming cost V 4 bases and J 0 bases, with 11 bases left between them. CDR3 loop: CASSVLRVSTDTQYF. CDR3 nucleotide sequence: TGTGCCAGCAGTGTGCTTCGGGTTAGCACAGATACGCAGTATTTT.

This sequence joins TRBV18 and TRBJ1-2, with 10 bases matching TRBD1. With 3 bases clipped from V and 2 bases from J, the junction kept 3 bases outside the gene matches. Germline V gives CDR1 KGHSH, CDR2 LQKENI. The CDR3 is made up of 15 amino acids. CDR3 loop: CASSPGDRGNYGYTF. The CDR3, as DNA: TGTGCCAGCTCACCGGGGGACAGGGGAAACTATGGCTACACCTTC.

The CDR3 is CASSQASAGGAKNIQYF. The CDR3 DNA sequence: TGTGCCAGCAGCCAAGCGTCGGCGGGAGGGGCCAAAAACATTCAGTACTTC. This chain joins TRBV14 and TRBJ2-4, with 9 bases lining up with TRBD2. The V gene end was trimmed by 1 base and the J gene end by 1 base; junction bases not matched to a gene: 5. Per germline, CDR1 SGHDN and CDR2 FVKESK. The CDR3 spans 17 residues.

The chain carries TRBV7-8 and TRBJ2-3; 8 bases fit TRBD2. Germline lookup yields CDR1 SGHVS and CDR2 FQNEAQ. This CDR3 contains 16 residues. J gave up 4 bases and V 5 bases, and 11 bases lay outside the gene matches. For the CDR3, the DNA is TGTGCCAGCAGCGTGGGGGGGTCGCGGGAGGCAGATACGCAGTATTTT. The encoded protein is CASSVGGSREADTQYF.

This clone was found once. The gene calls are TRBV28 and TRBJ1-1, with TRBD1 identical over 8 bases. Germline V gene sequence: CDR1 MDHEN, CDR2 SYDVKM. CDR3 size: 14 residues. Trimming at V came to 5 bases and at J to 4 bases, leaving 6 bases not matched to a gene. Here the CDR3 DNA reads TGTGCCAGCAGTCGACAGGGGTGGAGCACTGAAGCTTTCTTT. It translates to CASSRQGWSTEAFF.

The V and J genes are TRBV7-9 and TRBJ2-3, with D hard to call. V was pared by 4 bases and J by 6 bases, with 23 bases between. There are 17 residues in the CDR3. CDR1 is SEHNR and CDR2 is FQNEAQ in the germline V gene (reference sequence). CDR3 bases: TGTGCCAGCAGCTCCCGCCCCGGTGAGAACAGTGGGGATACGCAGTATTTT. This translates into CASSSRPGENSGDTQYF.

The chain couples TRBV20-1 to TRBJ1-2, with TRBD1 matching 7 bases. There are 11 residues in the CDR3. The germline V gene encodes CDR1 DFQATT and CDR2 SNEGSKA (reference sequence). J lost 5 bases, V lost 5 bases, and 2 bases had no gene match. The CDR3 nucleotides are TGCAGTGCTCGCAGGGGGTATGGCTACACCTTC. Its translation: CSARRGYGYTF.

The V gene is TRBV2, the J gene TRBJ1-5; 9 nucleotides line up with TRBD1. Losses at the gene ends were 5 bases for V and 1 base for J; bases not matched to a gene: 9. The CDR3 is made up of 17 amino acids. Germline V gives CDR1 SNHLY, CDR2 FYNNEI. The CDR3, as DNA: TGTGCCAGCAGTTCCGTAGACAGGGGGACAAGCAATCAGCCCCAGCATTTT. Translating it yields CASSSVDRGTSNQPQHF.

The chain uses TRBV2 and TRBJ2-2; TRBD2 matches at 11 bases. V shed 6 bases and J 3 bases; nucleotides not matched to a gene: 0. CDR1 and CDR2 (germline): SNHLY, FYNNEI. This CDR3 has 14 residues. Here the CDR3 DNA reads TGTGCCAGCAGGACTAGCGGGGACACCGGGGAGCTGTTTTTT. It encodes CASRTSGDTGELFF. The full variable domain, in which reference TRBV2 and TRBJ2-2 provide the parts outside the CDR3, is EPEVTQTPSHQVTQMGQEVILRCVPISNHLYFYWYRQILGQKVEFLVSFYNNEISEKSEIFDDQFSVERPDGSNFTLKIRSTKLEDSAMYFCASRTSGDTGELFFGEGSRLTVL.

The rearrangement uses TRBV6-5 and TRBJ1-1; D unclear. The CDR3 spans 15 residues. The germline V gene encodes CDR1 MNHEY and CDR2 SVGAGI. The V gene lost 5 bases and the J gene lost 0 bases, with 13 bases spanning the gap. Written as DNA, the CDR3 is TGTGCCAGCAGTCCACCCAACCCAGTGAACACTGAAGCTTTCTTT. It encodes CASSPPNPVNTEAFF.

The gene calls are TRBV6-1 and TRBJ1-3; 9 bases map to TRBD1. V trimming: 3 bases; J trimming: 2 bases; junction bases outside the gene matches: 5. CDR1 MNHNS and CDR2 SASEGT come from the germline V gene. This CDR3 region has 16 residues. CDR3 in amino acids: CASSEPGTGPGNTIYF. The CDR3 DNA reads TGTGCCAGCAGTGAGCCAGGGACAGGGCCTGGAAACACCATATATTTT.

The CDR3 nucleotides read TGTGCCAGCAGTGATAATGGGGGGGGACAGGGGATCTACGAGCAGTACTTC. It codes for CASSDNGGGQGIYEQYF. The chain combines TRBV6-1 with TRBJ2-7; TRBD1 matches at 10 bases. Germline V gives CDR1 MNHNS, CDR2 SASEGT. The length of the CDR3 is 17 residues. V was clipped by 3 bases and J by 3 bases; unmatched bases: 11.

This chain links TRBV5-4 with TRBJ1-2, with D uncertain. Per the germline V gene, CDR1 is SGHNT and CDR2 is YYREEE (reference sequence). The CDR3 runs 16 residues. V lost 0 bases, J lost 2 bases, and 14 bases lay in between. The CDR3 coding sequence is TGTGCCAGCAGCTTGGAGTCAGGCAGTTCGAACTATGGCTACACCTTC. The encoded protein is CASSLESGSSNYGYTF.

The V gene is TRBV30, the J gene TRBJ2-2, with D possibly being TRBD1 (5 bases). V was clipped by 0 bases and J by 4 bases, with 6 bases between them. The CDR3 sequence is 13 residues long. Looked up from germline, CDR1 is GTSNPN and CDR2 is SVGIG (reference sequence). CDR3 sequence: CAWSVRATGELFF. In nucleotides, the CDR3 is TGTGCCTGGAGTGTCAGGGCCACCGGGGAGCTGTTTTTT.

V and J are TRBV5-6 and TRBJ2-7, with D perhaps matching TRBD2 (6 bases). The V gene lost 4 bases and the J gene lost 6 bases, with 17 bases spanning the gap. From germline, CDR1 is SGHDT and CDR2 YYEEEE. The CDR3 sequence is 14 residues long. In nucleotides, the CDR3 is TGTGCCAGCAGCCCCGGGAGAATGGTTAGCGAGCAGTACTTC. Amino acids: CASSPGRMVSEQYF.